This TCR beta chain originates from a study of blood T cell repertoires in COVID-19. Turning to the study itself: COVID-19 samples collected from the United States, Italy and Spain covered acute and convalescent phases. PBMCs, B-cell-depleted T cells, or T cells were the source of the cDNA or gDNA that made up the material.

Looked up from germline, CDR1 is WNHNN and CDR2 is SYGVQD (reference sequence). Trimming took 3 bases from V and 5 from J, leaving 13 bases between them. The CDR3 has 15 amino acids. Here immunoSEQ multiplex PCR was the method, and the copy in TCRdb shows in-frame clones only, minus some. This sample has around 250,000 clones, with roughly four fifths found just once. The chain links TRBV10-1 to TRBJ1-4, with a weak D call TRBD1 (5 bases). The specimen was PBMCs or T cells enriched from blood (not recorded which). This TCR came from a man aged 25-45 years with acute COVID-19. CDR3 DNA: TGCGCCAGCAGTGAATACCTCGGGGGGAATGAAAAACTGTTTTTT. Its translation is CASSEYLGGNEKLFF.